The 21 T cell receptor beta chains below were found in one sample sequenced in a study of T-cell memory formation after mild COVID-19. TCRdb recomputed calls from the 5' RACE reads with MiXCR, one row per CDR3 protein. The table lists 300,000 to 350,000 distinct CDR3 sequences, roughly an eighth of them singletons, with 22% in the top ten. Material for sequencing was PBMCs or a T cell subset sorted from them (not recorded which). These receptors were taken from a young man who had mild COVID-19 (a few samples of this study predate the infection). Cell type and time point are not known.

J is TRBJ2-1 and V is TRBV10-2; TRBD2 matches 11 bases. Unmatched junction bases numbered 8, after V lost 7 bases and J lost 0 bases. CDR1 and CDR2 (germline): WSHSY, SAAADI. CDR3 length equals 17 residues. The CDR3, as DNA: TGCGCCAGCACAACTAGCGGGGGACAGAGCTCCTACAATGAGCAGTTCTTC. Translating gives CASTTSGGQSSYNEQFF.

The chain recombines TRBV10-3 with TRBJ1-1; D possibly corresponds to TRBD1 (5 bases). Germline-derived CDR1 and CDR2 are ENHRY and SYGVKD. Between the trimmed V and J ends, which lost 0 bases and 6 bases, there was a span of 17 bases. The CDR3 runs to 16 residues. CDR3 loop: CAISESGVRMGSEAFF. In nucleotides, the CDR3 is TGTGCCATCAGTGAGTCGGGGGTCCGAATGGGTTCTGAAGCTTTCTTT.

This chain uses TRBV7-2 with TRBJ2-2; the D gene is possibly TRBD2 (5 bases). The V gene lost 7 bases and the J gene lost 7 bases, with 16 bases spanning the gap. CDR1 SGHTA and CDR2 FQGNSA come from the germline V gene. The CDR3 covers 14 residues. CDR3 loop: CASIRASRNGELFF. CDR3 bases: TGTGCCAGCATTCGGGCTAGCCGTAACGGGGAGCTGTTTTTT.

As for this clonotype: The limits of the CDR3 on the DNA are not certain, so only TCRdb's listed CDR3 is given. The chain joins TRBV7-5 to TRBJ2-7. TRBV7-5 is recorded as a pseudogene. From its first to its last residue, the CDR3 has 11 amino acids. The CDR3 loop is CISVPETEQYF.

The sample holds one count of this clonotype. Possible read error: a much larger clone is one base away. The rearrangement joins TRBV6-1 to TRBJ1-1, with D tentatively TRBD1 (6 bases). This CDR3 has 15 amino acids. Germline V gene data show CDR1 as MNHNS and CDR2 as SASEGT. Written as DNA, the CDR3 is TGTGACAGCAGATTTACGTCCAGGGGGAACACTGAAGCTTTCTTT. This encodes CDSRFTSRGNTEAFF.

CDR3 residues: CSARGAIRETQYF. Here the CDR3 DNA reads TGCAGTGCTAGGGGGGCCATAAGGGAGACCCAGTACTTC. The chain has TRBV20-1 and TRBJ2-5, with a possible D match to TRBD1 (6 bases). In germline, CDR1 is DFQATT, CDR2 SNEGSKA (reference sequence). Trimming left V 3 bases short and J 5 bases short, with 13 bases between. CDR3 length: 13 amino acids.

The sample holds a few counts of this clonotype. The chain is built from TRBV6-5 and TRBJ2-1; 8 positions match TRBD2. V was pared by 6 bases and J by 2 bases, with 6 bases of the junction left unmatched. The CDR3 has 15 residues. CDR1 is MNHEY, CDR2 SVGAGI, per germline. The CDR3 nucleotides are TGTGCCAGCAGGTCCGGGGGGGCCGCCTACAATGAGCAGTTCTTC. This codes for CASRSGGAAYNEQFF.

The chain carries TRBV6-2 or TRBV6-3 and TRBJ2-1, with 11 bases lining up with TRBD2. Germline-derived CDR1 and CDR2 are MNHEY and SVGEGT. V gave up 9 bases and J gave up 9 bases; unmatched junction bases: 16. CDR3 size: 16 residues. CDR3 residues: CASTGIAGGPLPEQFF. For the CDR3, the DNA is TGTGCCAGTACCGGGATAGCGGGGGGGCCTCTTCCTGAGCAGTTCTTC.

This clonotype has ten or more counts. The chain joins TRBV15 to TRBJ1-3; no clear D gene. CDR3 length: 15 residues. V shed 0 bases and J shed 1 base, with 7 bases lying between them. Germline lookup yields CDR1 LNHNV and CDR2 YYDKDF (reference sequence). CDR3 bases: TGTGCCACCAGCAGAGATCGAGGATCTGGAAACACCATATATTTT. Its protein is CATSRDRGSGNTIYF.

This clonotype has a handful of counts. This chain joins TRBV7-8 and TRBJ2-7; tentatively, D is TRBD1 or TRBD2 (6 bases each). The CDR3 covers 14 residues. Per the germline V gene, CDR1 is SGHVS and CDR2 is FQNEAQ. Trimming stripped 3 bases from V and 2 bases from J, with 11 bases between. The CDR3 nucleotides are TGTGCCAGCAGCTTCGGGGGCCGGCCCTACGAGCAGTACGTC. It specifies CASSFGGRPYEQYV.

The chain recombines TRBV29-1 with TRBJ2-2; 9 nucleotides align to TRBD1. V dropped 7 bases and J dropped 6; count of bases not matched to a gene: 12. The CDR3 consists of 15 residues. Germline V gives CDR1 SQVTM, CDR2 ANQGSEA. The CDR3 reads CSATGTGYIAGELFF. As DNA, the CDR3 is TGCAGCGCTACCGGGACAGGGTATATTGCCGGGGAGCTGTTTTTT.

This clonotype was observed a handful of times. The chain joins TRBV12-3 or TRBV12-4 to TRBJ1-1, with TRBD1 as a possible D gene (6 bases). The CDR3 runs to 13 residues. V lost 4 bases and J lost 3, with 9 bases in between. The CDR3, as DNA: TGTGCCAGCAGTTCCACAGGGTACACTGAAGCTTTCTTT. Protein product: CASSSTGYTEAFF.

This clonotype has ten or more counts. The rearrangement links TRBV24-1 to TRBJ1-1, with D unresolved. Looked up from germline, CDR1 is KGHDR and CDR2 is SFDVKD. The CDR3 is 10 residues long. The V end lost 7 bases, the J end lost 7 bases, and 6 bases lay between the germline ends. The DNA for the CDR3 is TGTGCCACCAGATTCGGTGAAGCTTTCTTT. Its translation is CATRFGEAFF.

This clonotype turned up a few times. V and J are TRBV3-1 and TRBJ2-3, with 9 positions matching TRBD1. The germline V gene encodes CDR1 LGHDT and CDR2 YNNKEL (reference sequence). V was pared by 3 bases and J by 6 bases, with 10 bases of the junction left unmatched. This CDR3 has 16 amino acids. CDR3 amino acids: CASSQGWTGAQDTQYF. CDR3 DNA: TGTGCCAGCAGCCAGGGCTGGACAGGGGCTCAGGATACGCAGTATTTT.

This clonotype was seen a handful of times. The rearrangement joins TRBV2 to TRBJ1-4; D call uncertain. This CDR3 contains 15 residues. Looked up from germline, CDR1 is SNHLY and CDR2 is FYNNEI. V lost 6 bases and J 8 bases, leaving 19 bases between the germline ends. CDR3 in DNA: TGTGCCAGCAGGAAGGCGGGCTCTGAGTGGGAAAAACTGTTTTTT. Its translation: CASRKAGSEWEKLFF.

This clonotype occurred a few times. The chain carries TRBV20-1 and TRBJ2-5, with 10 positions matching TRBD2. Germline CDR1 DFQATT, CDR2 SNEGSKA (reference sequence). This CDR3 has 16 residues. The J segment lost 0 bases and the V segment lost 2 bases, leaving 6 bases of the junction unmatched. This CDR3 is CSARQDSGGYQETQYF. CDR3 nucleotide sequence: TGCAGTGCTAGACAAGATAGCGGGGGGTACCAAGAGACCCAGTACTTC.

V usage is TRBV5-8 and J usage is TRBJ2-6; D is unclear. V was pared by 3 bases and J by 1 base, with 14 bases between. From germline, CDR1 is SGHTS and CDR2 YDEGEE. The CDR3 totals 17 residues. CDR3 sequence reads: CASSYGPGQSGANVLTF. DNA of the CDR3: TGTGCCAGCAGCTACGGGCCGGGCCAATCTGGGGCCAACGTCCTGACTTTC.

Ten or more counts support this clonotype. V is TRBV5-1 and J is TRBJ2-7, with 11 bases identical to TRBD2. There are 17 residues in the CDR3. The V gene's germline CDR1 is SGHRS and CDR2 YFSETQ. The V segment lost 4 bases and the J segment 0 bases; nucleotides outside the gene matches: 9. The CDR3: CASSPPTSGGFSYEQYF. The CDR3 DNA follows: TGCGCCAGCAGCCCACCTACTAGCGGGGGCTTCTCCTACGAGCAGTACTTC.

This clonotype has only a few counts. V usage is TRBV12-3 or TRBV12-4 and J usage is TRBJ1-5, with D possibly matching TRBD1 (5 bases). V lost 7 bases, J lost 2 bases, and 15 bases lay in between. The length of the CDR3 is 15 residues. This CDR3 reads CASMRRGIRNQPQHF. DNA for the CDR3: TGTGCCAGCATGAGAAGGGGTATCCGCAATCAGCCCCAGCATTTT.

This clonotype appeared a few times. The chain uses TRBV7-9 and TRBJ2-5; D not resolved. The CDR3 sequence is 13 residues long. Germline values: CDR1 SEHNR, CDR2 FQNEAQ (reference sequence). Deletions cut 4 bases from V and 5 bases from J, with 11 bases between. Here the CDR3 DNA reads TGTGCCAGCAGCTCTGACTCGGTCGAGACCCAGTACTTC. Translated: CASSSDSVETQYF.

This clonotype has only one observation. CDR3 in amino acids: CSVGTSGGQETQYF. The CDR3, as DNA: TGCAGCGTGGGGACTAGCGGGGGGCAAGAGACCCAGTACTTC. The rearrangement links TRBV29-1 to TRBJ2-5; 15 positions match TRBD2. This CDR3 region has 14 residues. The V gene end was trimmed by 6 bases and the J gene end by 2 bases; junction bases not matched to a gene: 1. Germline V CDR1 and CDR2: SQVTM, ANQGSEA. The full variable domain, with the rest looked up from reference TRBV29-1 and TRBJ2-5, is SAVISQKPSRDICQRGTSLTIQCQVDSQVTMMFWYRQQPGQSLTLIATANQGSEATYESGFVIDKFPISRPNLTFSTLTVSNMSPEDSSIYLCSVGTSGGQETQYFGPGTRLLVL.